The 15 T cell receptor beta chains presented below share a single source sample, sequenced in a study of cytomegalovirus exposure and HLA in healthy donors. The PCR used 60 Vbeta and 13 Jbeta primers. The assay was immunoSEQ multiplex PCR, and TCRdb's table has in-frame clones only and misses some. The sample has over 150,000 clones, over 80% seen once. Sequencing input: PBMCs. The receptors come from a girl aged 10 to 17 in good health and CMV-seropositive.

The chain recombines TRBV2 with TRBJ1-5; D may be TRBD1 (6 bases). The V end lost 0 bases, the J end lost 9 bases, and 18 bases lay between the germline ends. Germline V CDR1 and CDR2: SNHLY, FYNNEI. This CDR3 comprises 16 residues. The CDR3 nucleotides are TGTGCCAGCAGTGAAGCCCCCCGCGGGGGCGCCCGGCCCCAGCATTTT. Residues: CASSEAPRGGARPQHF.

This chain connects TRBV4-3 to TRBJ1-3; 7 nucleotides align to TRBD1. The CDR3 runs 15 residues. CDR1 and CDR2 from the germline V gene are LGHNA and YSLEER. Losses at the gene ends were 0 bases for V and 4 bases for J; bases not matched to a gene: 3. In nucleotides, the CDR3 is TGCGCCAGCAGCCAAGAGGGCAGGGGGGGAAACACCATATATTTT. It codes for CASSQEGRGGNTIYF.

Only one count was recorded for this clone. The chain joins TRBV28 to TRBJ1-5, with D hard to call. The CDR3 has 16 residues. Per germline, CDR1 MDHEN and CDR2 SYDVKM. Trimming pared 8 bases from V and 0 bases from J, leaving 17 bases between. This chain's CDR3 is CASRSGGRYSNQPQHF. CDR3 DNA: TGTGCCAGCCGGTCCGGCGGAAGATATAGCAATCAGCCCCAGCATTTT.

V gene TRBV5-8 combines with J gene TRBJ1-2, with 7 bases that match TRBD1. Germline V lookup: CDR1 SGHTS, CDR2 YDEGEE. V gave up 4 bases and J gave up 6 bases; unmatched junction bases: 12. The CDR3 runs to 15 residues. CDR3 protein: CASSAGQLDSHGYTF. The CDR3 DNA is TGTGCCAGCAGCGCGGGACAGTTAGACTCTCATGGCTACACCTTC.

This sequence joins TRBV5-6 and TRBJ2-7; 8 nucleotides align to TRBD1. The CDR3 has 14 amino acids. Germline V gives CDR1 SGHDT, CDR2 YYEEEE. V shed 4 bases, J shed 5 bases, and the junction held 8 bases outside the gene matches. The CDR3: CASSPGGSTDEQYF. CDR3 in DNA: TGTGCCAGCAGCCCAGGGGGCTCAACGGACGAGCAGTACTTC.

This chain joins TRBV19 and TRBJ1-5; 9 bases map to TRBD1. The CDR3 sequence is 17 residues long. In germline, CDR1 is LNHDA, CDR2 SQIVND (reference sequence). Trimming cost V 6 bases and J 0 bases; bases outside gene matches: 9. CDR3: CASRGGTGPHSNQPQHF. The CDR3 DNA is TGTGCCAGTAGAGGCGGGACAGGGCCACATAGCAATCAGCCCCAGCATTTT.

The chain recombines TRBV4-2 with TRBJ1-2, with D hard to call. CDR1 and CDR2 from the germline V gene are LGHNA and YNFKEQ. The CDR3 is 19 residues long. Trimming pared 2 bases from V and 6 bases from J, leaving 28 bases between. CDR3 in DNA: TGTGCCAGCAGCCAAATGCCTCCCGGGATAACCGAAAATCGGGATGGCTACACCTTC. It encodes CASSQMPPGITENRDGYTF.

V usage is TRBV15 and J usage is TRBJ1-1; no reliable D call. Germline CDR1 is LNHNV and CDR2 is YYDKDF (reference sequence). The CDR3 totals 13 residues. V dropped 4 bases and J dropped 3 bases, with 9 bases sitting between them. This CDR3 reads CATSNPRDTEAFF. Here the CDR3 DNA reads TGTGCCACCAGCAACCCGCGGGACACTGAAGCTTTCTTT. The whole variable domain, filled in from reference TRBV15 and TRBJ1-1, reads DAMVIQNPRYQVTQFGKPVTLSCSQTLNHNVMYWYQQKSSQAPKLLFHYYDKDFNNEADTPDNFQSRRPNTSFCFLDIRSPGLGDTAMYLCATSNPRDTEAFFGQGTRLTVV.

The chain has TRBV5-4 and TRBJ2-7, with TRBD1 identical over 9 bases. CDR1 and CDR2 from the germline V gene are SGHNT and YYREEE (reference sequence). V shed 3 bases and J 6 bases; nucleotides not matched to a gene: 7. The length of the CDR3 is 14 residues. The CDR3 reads CASSSGQGIGEQYF. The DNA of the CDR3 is TGTGCCAGCAGCTCGGGACAGGGAATCGGCGAGCAGTACTTC.

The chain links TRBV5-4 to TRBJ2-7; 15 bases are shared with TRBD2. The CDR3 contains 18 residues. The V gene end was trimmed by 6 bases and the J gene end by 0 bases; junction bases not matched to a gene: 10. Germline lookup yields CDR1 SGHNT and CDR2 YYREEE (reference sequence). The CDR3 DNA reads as TGTGCCAGCACCCTAAGGACTAGCGGGAGGGACTACTCCTACGAGCAGTACTTC. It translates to CASTLRTSGRDYSYEQYF.

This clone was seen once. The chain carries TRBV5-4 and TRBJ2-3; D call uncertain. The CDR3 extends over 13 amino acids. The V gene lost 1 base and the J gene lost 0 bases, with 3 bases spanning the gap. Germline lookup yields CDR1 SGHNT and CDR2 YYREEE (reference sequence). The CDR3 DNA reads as TGTGCCAGCAGCTTGTTAAGCACAGATACGCAGTATTTT. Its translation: CASSLLSTDTQYF. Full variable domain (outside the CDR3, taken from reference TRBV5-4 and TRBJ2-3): ETGVTQSPTHLIKTRGQQVTLRCSSQSGHNTVSWYQQALGQGPQFIFQYYREEENGRGNFPPRFSGLQFPNYSSELNVNALELDDSALYLCASSLLSTDTQYFGPGTRLTVL.

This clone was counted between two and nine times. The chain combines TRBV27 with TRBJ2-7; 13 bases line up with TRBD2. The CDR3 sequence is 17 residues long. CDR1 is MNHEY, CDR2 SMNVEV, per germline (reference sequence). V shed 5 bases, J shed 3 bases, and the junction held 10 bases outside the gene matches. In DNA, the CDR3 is TGTGCCAGCAGTCCACTAGCGGGAGGGTTCGGATTCTACGAGCAGTACTTC. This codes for CASSPLAGGFGFYEQYF.

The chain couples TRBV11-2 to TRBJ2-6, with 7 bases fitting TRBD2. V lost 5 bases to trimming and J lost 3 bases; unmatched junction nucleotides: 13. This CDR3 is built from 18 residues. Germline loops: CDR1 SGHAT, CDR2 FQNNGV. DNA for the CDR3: TGTGCCAGCAGCCACTATGGGACGGGAGGATTTGGGGCCAACGTCCTGACTTTC. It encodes CASSHYGTGGFGANVLTF.

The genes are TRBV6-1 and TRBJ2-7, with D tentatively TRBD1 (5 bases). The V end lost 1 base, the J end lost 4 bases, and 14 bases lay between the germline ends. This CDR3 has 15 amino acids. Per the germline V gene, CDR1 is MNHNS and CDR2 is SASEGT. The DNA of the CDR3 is TGTGCCAGCAGTGAAGGTCGTAACAGGCCGTACGAGCAGTACTTC. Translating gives CASSEGRNRPYEQYF.

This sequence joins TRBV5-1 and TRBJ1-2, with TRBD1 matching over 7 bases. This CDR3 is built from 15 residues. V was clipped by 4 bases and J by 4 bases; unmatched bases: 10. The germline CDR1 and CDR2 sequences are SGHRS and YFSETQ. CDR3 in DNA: TGCGCCAGCAGCCCAAACGTCCGACAGGGCTATGGCTACACCTTC. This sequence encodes CASSPNVRQGYGYTF.